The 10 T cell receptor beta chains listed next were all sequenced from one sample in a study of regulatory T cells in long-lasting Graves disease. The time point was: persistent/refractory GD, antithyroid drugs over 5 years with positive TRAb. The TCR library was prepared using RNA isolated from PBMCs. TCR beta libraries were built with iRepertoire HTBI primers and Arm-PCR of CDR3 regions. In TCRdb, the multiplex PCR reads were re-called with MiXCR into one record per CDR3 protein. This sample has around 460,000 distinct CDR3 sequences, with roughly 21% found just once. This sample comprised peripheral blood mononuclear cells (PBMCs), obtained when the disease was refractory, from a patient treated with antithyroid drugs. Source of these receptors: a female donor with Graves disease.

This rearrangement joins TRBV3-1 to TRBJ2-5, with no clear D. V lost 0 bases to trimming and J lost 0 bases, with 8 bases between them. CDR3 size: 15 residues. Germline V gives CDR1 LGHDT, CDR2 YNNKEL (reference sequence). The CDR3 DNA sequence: TGTGCCAGCAGCCAAGATAGGGAATACCAAGAGACCCAGTACTTC. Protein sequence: CASSQDREYQETQYF.

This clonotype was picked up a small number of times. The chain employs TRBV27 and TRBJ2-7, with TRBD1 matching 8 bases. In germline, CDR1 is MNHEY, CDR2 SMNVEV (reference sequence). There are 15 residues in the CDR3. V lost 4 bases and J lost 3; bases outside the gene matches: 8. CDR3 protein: CASSSLGTGFYEQYF. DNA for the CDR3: TGTGCCAGCAGTTCCCTCGGGACAGGATTCTACGAGCAGTACTTC.

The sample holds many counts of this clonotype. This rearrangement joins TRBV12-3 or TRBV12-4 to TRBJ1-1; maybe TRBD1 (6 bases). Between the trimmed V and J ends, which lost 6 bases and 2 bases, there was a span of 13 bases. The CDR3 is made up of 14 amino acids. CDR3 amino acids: CASRGDMANTEAFF. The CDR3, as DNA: TGTGCCAGCAGAGGGGACATGGCCAACACTGAAGCTTTCTTT.

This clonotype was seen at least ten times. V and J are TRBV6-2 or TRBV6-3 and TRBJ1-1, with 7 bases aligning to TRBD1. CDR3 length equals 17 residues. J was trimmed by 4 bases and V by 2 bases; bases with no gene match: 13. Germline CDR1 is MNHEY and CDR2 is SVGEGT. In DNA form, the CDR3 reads TGTGCCAGCAGTTACGACCCCCAGACAGGGTTAGGCACTGAAGCTTTCTTT. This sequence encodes CASSYDPQTGLGTEAFF.

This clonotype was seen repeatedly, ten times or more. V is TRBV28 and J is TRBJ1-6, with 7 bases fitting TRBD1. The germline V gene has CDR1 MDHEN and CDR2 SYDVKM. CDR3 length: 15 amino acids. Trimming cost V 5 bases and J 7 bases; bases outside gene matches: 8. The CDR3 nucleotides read TGTGCCAGCAGTCCAGTGACAGGGTTGAATTCACCCCTCCACTTT. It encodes CASSPVTGLNSPLHF.

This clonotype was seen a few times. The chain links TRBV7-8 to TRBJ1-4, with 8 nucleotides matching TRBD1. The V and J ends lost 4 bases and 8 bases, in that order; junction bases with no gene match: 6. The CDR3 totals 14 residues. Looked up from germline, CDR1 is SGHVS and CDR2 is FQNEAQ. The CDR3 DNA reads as TGTGCCAGCAGCTCCGGGACAGGACGCGAAAAACTGTTTTTT. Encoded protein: CASSSGTGREKLFF. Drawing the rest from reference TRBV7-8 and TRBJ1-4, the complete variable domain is GAGVSQSPRYKVAKRGQDVALRCDPISGHVSLFWYQQALGQGPEFLTYFQNEAQLDKSGLPSDRFFAERPEGSVSTLKIQRTQQEDSAVYLCASSSGTGREKLFFGSGTQLSVL.

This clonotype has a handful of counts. The CDR3, as DNA: TGTGCCAGCAGCCAAGATCGTGTCGGGACAGGGATTGATCAGCCCCAGCATTTT. It yields the protein CASSQDRVGTGIDQPQHF. This chain joins TRBV14 and TRBJ1-5; 9 positions match TRBD1. CDR1 and CDR2 (germline): SGHDN, FVKESK. The V gene end was trimmed by 0 bases and the J gene end by 5 bases; junction bases not matched to a gene: 11. This CDR3 comprises 18 residues.

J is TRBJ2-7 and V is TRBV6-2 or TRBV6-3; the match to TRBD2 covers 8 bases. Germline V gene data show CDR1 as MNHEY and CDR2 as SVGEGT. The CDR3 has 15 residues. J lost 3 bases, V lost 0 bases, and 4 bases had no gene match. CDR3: CASSYSGLAGYEQYF. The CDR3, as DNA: TGTGCCAGCAGTTACTCGGGCCTAGCGGGCTACGAGCAGTACTTC.

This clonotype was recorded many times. CDR3 residues: CASSPGTGGSYGYTF. CDR3 nucleotides: TGCGCCAGCAGCCCTGGGACAGGGGGCAGCTATGGCTACACCTTC. The chain couples TRBV5-1 to TRBJ1-2, with TRBD1 matching over 12 bases. Germline CDR1 reads SGHRS; CDR2 reads YFSETQ. CDR3 length equals 15 residues. The J segment lost 4 bases and the V segment lost 4 bases, leaving 5 bases of the junction unmatched.

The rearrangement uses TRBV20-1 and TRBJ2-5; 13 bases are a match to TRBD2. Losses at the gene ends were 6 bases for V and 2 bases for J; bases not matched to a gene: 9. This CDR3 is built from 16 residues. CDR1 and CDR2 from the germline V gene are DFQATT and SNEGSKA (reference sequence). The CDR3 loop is CSASNRLAGGQETQYF. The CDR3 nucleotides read TGCAGTGCCTCCAACCGACTAGCGGGGGGTCAAGAGACCCAGTACTTC.